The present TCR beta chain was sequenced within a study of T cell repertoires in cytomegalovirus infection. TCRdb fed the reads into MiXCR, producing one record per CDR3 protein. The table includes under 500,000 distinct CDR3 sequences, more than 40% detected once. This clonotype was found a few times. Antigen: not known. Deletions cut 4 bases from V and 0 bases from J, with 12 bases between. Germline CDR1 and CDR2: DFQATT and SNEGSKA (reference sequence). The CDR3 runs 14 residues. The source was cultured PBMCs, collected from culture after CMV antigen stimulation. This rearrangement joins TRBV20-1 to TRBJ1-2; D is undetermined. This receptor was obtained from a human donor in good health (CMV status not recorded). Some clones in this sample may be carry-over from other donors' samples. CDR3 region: CSATRPIANYGYTF. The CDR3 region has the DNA TGCAGTGCTACCCGACCGATAGCTAACTATGGCTACACCTTC.